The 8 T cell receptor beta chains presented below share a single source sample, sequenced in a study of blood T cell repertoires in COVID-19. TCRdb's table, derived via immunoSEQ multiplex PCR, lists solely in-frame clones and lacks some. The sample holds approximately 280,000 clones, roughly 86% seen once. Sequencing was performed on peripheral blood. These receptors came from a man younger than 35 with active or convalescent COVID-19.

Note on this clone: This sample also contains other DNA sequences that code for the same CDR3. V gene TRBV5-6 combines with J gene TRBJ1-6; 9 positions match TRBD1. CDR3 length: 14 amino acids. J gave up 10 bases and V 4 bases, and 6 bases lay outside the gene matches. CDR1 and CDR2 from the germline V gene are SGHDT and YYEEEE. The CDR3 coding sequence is TGTGCCAGCAGCCTTGGACAGGGGTTGTCACCCCTCCACTTT. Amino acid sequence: CASSLGQGLSPLHF.

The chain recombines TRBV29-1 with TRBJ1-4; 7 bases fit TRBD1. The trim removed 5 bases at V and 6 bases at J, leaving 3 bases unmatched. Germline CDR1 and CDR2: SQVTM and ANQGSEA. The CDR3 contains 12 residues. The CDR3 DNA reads TGCAGCGTTACCGGGACAGATGAAAAACTGTTTTTT. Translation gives CSVTGTDEKLFF.

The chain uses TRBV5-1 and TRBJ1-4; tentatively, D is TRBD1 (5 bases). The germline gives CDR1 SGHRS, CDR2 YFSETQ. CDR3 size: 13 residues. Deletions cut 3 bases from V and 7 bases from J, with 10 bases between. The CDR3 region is CASSSQGIEKLFF. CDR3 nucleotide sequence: TGCGCCAGCAGCTCGCAGGGAATTGAAAAACTGTTTTTT.

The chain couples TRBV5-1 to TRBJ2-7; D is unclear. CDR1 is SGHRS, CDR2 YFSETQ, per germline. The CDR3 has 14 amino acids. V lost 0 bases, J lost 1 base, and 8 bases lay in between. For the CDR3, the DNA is TGCGCCAGCAGCTTGGAGGTCGGGTCCTACGAGCAGTACTTC. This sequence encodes CASSLEVGSYEQYF.

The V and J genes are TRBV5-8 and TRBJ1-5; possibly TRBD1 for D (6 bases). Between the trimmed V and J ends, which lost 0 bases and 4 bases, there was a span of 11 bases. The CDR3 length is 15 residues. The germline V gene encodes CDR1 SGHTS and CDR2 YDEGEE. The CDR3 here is CASSLGGQRNQPQHF. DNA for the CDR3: TGTGCCAGCAGCTTGGGGGGGCAGAGAAATCAGCCCCAGCATTTT.

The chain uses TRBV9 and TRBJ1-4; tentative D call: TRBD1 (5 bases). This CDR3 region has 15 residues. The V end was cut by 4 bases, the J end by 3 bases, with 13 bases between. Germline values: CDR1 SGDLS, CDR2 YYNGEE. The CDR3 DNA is TGTGCCAGCAGCCCCGCGGGGGGGGCTAATGAAAAACTGTTTTTT. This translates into CASSPAGGANEKLFF.

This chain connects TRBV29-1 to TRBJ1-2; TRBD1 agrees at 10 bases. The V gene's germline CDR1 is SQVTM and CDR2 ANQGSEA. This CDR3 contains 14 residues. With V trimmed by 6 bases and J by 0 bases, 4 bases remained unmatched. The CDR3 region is CSVTGGQTNYGYTF. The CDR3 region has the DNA TGCAGCGTGACAGGGGGCCAAACTAACTATGGCTACACCTTC.

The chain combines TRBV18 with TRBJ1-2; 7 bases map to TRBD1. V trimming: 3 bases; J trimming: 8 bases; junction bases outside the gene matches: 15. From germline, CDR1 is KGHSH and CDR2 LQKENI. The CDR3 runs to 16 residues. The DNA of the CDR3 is TGTGCCAGCTCACCGTCTCGGGACAGCCGAGGTGGCGGCTACACCTTC. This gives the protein CASSPSRDSRGGGYTF. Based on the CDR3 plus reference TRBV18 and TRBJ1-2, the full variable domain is NAGVMQNPRHLVRRRGQEARLRCSPMKGHSHVYWYRQLPEEGLKFMVYLQKENIIDESGMPKERFSAEFPKEGPSILRIQQVVRGDSAAYFCASSPSRDSRGGGYTFGSGTRLTVV.